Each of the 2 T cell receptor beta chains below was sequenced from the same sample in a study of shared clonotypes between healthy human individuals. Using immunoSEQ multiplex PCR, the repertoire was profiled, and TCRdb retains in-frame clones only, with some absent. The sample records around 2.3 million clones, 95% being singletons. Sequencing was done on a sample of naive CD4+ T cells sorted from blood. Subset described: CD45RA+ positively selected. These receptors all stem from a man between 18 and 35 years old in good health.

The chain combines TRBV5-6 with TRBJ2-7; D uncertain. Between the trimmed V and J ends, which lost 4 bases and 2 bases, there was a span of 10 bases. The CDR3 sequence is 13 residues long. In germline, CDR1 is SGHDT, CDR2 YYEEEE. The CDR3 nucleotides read TGTGCCAGCAGCGCGGCGGACCCCTACGAGCAGTACTTC. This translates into CASSAADPYEQYF.

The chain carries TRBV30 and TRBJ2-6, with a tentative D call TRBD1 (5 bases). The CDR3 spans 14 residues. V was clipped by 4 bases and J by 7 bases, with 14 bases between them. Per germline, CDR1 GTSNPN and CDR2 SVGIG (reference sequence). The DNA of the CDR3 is TGTGCCTGGACCCTACTGGGGCTTGCCAACGTCCTGACTTTC. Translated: CAWTLLGLANVLTF.